Below, 28 T cell receptor beta chains from the same sample are listed, as sequenced in a study of OX40 agonist ivuxolimab in advanced cancers. Some clones are missing from TCRdb's copy, which holds only in-frame ones; the method was immunoSEQ multiplex PCR. Of about 69,000 clones listed, more than 75% are singletons. Sequences were derived from CD4+ or CD8+ T cells sorted from blood, sampled in a trial of the OX40 agonist ivuxolimab. Receptors originate from an adult with an advanced solid tumor such as melanoma, head and neck, liver or kidney cancer.

This chain uses TRBV11-2 with TRBJ2-7; D may be TRBD1 (6 bases). The germline V gene encodes CDR1 SGHAT and CDR2 FQNNGV. V lost 8 bases and J 7 bases, leaving 15 bases between the germline ends. This CDR3 is 12 amino acids long. The CDR3 loop reads CASRSQGWEQYF. CDR3 in DNA: TGTGCCAGCCGATCACAGGGATGGGAGCAGTACTTC.

The V call is TRBV7-2, the J call TRBJ2-1, with D unresolved. The CDR3 contains 14 residues. Germline CDR1 reads SGHTA; CDR2 reads FQGNSA. Trimming shortened V by 0 bases and J by 9 bases, and 12 bases separated the two germline ends. The chain's CDR3 is CASSLALTRAEQFF. The CDR3 coding sequence is TGTGCCAGCAGCTTAGCTTTAACGAGAGCTGAGCAGTTCTTC.

The gene calls are TRBV30 and TRBJ2-7, with 10 bases identical to TRBD1. The CDR3 consists of 15 residues. In germline, CDR1 is GTSNPN, CDR2 SVGIG (reference sequence). Trimming at V came to 2 bases and at J to 2 bases, leaving 6 bases not matched to a gene. The CDR3: CAWSWSGTGAYEQYF. For the CDR3, the DNA is TGTGCCTGGAGTTGGAGTGGGACAGGGGCCTACGAGCAGTACTTC.

The chain recombines TRBV5-4 with TRBJ1-1; possible D gene TRBD1, 6 bases. With 6 bases removed from V and 1 base from J, the gap between germline ends came to 13 bases. The CDR3 extends over 14 amino acids. Germline V gene lookup returns CDR1 SGHNT and CDR2 YYREEE (reference sequence). The chain's CDR3 is CASNLGQTNTEAFF. CDR3 DNA: TGTGCCAGCAACCTAGGACAGACGAACACTGAAGCTTTCTTT.

Concerning this clone: The same CDR3 can be traced to other DNA sequences in this sample. CDR3 nucleotides: TGTGCCAGCAGCGTCGGACAGGGGCAAGAGACCCAGTACTTC. Protein product: CASSVGQGQETQYF. The chain combines TRBV9 with TRBJ2-5, with 9 bases that match TRBD1. CDR1 SGDLS and CDR2 YYNGEE come from the germline V gene. Trimming took 2 bases from V and 2 from J; bases not matched to a gene: 1. This CDR3 is built from 14 residues. Looking up the rest from reference TRBV9 and TRBJ2-5 gives the full variable domain: DSGVTQTPKHLITATGQRVTLRCSPRSGDLSVYWYQQSLDQGLQFLIQYYNGEERAKGNILERFSAQQFPDLHSELNLSSLELGDSALYFCASSVGQGQETQYFGPGTRLLVL.

The chain couples TRBV2 to TRBJ1-1; TRBD1 might be the D (5 bases). CDR3 length: 10 residues. Trimming cost V 8 bases and J 5 bases, with 6 bases left between them. Germline V gene data show CDR1 as SNHLY and CDR2 as FYNNEI. The CDR3 protein is CASGGTEAFF. CDR3 nucleotide sequence: TGTGCCAGCGGGGGGACTGAAGCTTTCTTT.

The chain combines TRBV7-2 with TRBJ2-1, with 10 bases matching TRBD2. The V gene's germline CDR1 is SGHTA and CDR2 FQGNSA. CDR3 size: 14 residues. Trimming at V came to 4 bases and at J to 8 bases, leaving 5 bases not matched to a gene. The DNA for the CDR3 is TGTGCCAGCAGCTCTCCTAGCGGGGGCCATGAGCAGTTCTTC. Its translation: CASSSPSGGHEQFF. Full variable domain (outside the CDR3, taken from reference TRBV7-2 and TRBJ2-1): GAGVSQSPSNKVTEKGKDVELRCDPISGHTALYWYRQSLGQGLEFLIYFQGNSAPDKSGLPSDRFSAERTGGSVSTLTIQRTQQEDSAVYLCASSSPSGGHEQFFGPGTRLTVL.

The chain has TRBV9 and TRBJ2-7; 7 bases align to TRBD1. V lost 0 bases to trimming and J lost 4 bases; unmatched junction nucleotides: 4. The CDR3 runs to 14 residues. CDR1 and CDR2 (germline): SGDLS, YYNGEE. The chain's CDR3 is CASSVGVQGYEQYF. CDR3 bases: TGTGCCAGCAGCGTAGGCGTACAGGGGTACGAGCAGTACTTC.

This clone was observed once. The chain carries TRBV7-6 and TRBJ2-3; D gene unclear. V was shortened by 4 bases and J by 1 base, with 6 bases between the two germline ends. The germline gives CDR1 SGHVS, CDR2 FNYEAQ. CDR3 length: 13 amino acids. The CDR3 loop is CASSSFGTDTQYF. The DNA for the CDR3 is TGTGCCAGCAGCTCTTTCGGCACAGATACGCAGTATTTT.

The chain combines TRBV30 with TRBJ1-6; D gene ambiguous. Germline values: CDR1 GTSNPN, CDR2 SVGIG (reference sequence). CDR3 length: 14 residues. Trimming cost V 0 bases and J 8 bases, with 11 bases left between them. The CDR3 loop is CAWSVRAGDSPLHF. The DNA of the CDR3 is TGTGCCTGGAGTGTACGGGCAGGAGATTCACCCCTCCACTTT.

J is TRBJ2-7 and V is TRBV6-6; TRBD2 agrees at 10 bases. The CDR3 contains 16 residues. V lost 4 bases, J lost 2 bases, and 8 bases stayed unmatched. CDR1 and CDR2 from the germline V gene are MNHNY and SVGAGI (reference sequence). CDR3: CASSSRTSGYTYEQYF. Here the CDR3 DNA reads TGTGCCAGCAGTTCTAGGACTAGCGGTTACACCTACGAGCAGTACTTC.

The V call is TRBV29-1, the J call TRBJ2-7; D not certain. V lost 0 bases, J lost 2 bases, and 11 bases lay in between. CDR1 is SQVTM and CDR2 is ANQGSEA in the germline V gene. The CDR3 extends over 14 amino acids. The CDR3 reads CSVEEEAGPYEQYF. The CDR3 nucleotides are TGCAGCGTTGAAGAGGAAGCCGGGCCCTACGAGCAGTACTTC.

This clone was seen more than once but under ten times. The gene calls are TRBV5-1 and TRBJ1-2; D unclear. The CDR3 is 13 amino acids. The V gene lost 3 bases and the J gene lost 8 bases, with 14 bases spanning the gap. CDR1 and CDR2 from the germline V gene are SGHRS and YFSETQ. CDR3 in DNA: TGCGCCAGCAGCTCCTTACAAGATGAGGGCTACACCTTC. Translated: CASSSLQDEGYTF.

CDR3 residues: CASSGQNSNQPQHF. The CDR3 DNA reads as TGTGCCAGCAGCGGGCAGAATAGCAATCAGCCCCAGCATTTT. The gene calls are TRBV5-6 and TRBJ1-5, with D unresolved. CDR3 length: 14 amino acids. With 4 bases removed from V and 0 bases from J, the gap between germline ends came to 8 bases. Germline CDR1 and CDR2: SGHDT and YYEEEE.

The rearrangement joins TRBV19 to TRBJ1-5; TRBD1 aligns across 7 bases. V gave up 10 bases and J gave up 4 bases; unmatched junction bases: 7. Germline V gives CDR1 LNHDA, CDR2 SQIVND (reference sequence). The CDR3 contains 13 residues. The CDR3 spells CATTGVRNQPQHF. DNA of the CDR3: TGTGCCACCACAGGGGTACGGAATCAGCCCCAGCATTTT.

This clone was counted once. The CDR3 loop reads CASSNRAYGYTF. As DNA, the CDR3 is TGTGCCAGCAGCAACCGGGCCTATGGCTACACCTTC. The chain combines TRBV4-2 with TRBJ1-2; no clear D gene. The CDR3 is 12 amino acids. Germline loops: CDR1 LGHNA, CDR2 YNFKEQ. V lost 5 bases, J lost 4 bases, and 8 bases lay in between.

The chain is built from TRBV27 and TRBJ1-1; 11 bases line up with TRBD1. The CDR3 loop spans 13 amino acids. V shed 3 bases, J shed 7 bases, and the junction held 1 base outside the gene matches. The V gene's germline CDR1 is MNHEY and CDR2 SMNVEV (reference sequence). CDR3 nucleotide sequence: TGTGCCAGCAGTTTCGGGACAGGGGGTGAAGCTTTCTTT. Protein sequence: CASSFGTGGEAFF.

V and J are TRBV18 and TRBJ1-5; D might be TRBD1 (5 bases). CDR3 length: 13 amino acids. CDR1 KGHSH and CDR2 LQKENI come from the germline V gene. With 6 bases removed from V and 7 bases from J, the gap between germline ends came to 13 bases. DNA for the CDR3: TGTGCCAGCTCTGAGGCAGGGCAACAGCCCCAGCATTTT. Translation: CASSEAGQQPQHF.

The chain is built from TRBV28 and TRBJ1-3; D perhaps matches TRBD1 (5 bases). The CDR3 length is 15 residues. CDR1 is MDHEN and CDR2 is SYDVKM in the germline V gene. V dropped 6 bases and J dropped 0 bases, with 12 bases sitting between them. The CDR3 region is CASRPPGHSGNTIYF. CDR3 coding DNA: TGTGCCAGCAGGCCCCCAGGGCACTCTGGAAACACCATATATTTT.

The CDR3 bases are TGTGCCAGCAGCCTACTGGGACAGAACTATGGCTACACCTTC. This sequence encodes CASSLLGQNYGYTF. The chain employs TRBV28 and TRBJ1-2, with 7 positions matching TRBD1. The CDR3 spans 14 residues. Germline CDR1 MDHEN, CDR2 SYDVKM. V was clipped by 6 bases and J by 2 bases; unmatched bases: 6.

V usage is TRBV19 and J usage is TRBJ2-5, with TRBD2 identical over 7 bases. The length of the CDR3 is 15 residues. The ends lost 6 bases at V and 3 bases at J; junction bases unmatched: 10. Germline V gene sequence: CDR1 LNHDA, CDR2 SQIVND (reference sequence). CDR3 sequence: CASSLGAAGKETQYF. As DNA, the CDR3 is TGTGCCAGTAGCCTCGGGGCAGCGGGGAAAGAGACCCAGTACTTC. Full variable domain (missing parts from reference TRBV19 and TRBJ2-5): DGGITQSPKYLFRKEGQNVTLSCEQNLNHDAMYWYRQDPGQGLRLIYYSQIVNDFQKGDIAEGYSVSREKKESFPLTVTSAQKNPTAFYLCASSLGAAGKETQYFGPGTRLLVL.

The chain is built from TRBV10-3 and TRBJ2-1, with D tentatively TRBD2 (5 bases). This CDR3 spans 18 amino acids. Germline loops: CDR1 ENHRY, CDR2 SYGVKD. V gave up 0 bases and J gave up 0 bases, with 15 bases separating them. The CDR3 bases are TGTGCCATCAGTGAGTCGGGCGCCCGGGGAAGCTCCTACAATGAGCAGTTCTTC. The encoded protein is CAISESGARGSSYNEQFF.

V usage is TRBV6-6 and J usage is TRBJ1-3, with D unclear. V was shortened by 0 bases and J by 0 bases, with 6 bases between the two germline ends. Germline V gene sequence: CDR1 MNHNY, CDR2 SVGAGI (reference sequence). The CDR3 has 15 residues. The CDR3 spells CASSYSGTSGNTIYF. CDR3 in DNA: TGTGCCAGCAGTTACTCCGGAACCTCTGGAAACACCATATATTTT.

V is TRBV28 and J is TRBJ1-3; D is possibly TRBD1 (5 bases). The germline V and J ends were trimmed by 4 bases and 3 bases, with 13 bases remaining between them. Germline lookup yields CDR1 MDHEN and CDR2 SYDVKM. The CDR3 runs to 15 residues. Here the CDR3 reads CASSSQDIGGNTIYF. As DNA, the CDR3 is TGTGCCAGCAGTTCTCAGGACATTGGTGGAAACACCATATATTTT. Using reference TRBV28 and TRBJ1-3 for the parts outside the CDR3, the full variable domain is DVKVTQSSRYLVKRTGEKVFLECVQDMDHENMFWYRQDPGLGLRLIYFSYDVKMKEKGDIPEGYSVSREKKERFSLILESASTNQTSMYLCASSSQDIGGNTIYFGEGSWLTVV.

Comments on this clone: Other DNA sequences within the sample encode an identical CDR3. The rearrangement links TRBV18 to TRBJ2-3; D is ambiguous. Germline V gives CDR1 KGHSH, CDR2 LQKENI. This CDR3 region has 14 residues. V dropped 1 base and J dropped 0 bases, with 5 bases sitting between them. The CDR3 here is CASSPLDSTDTQYF. The CDR3 DNA follows: TGTGCCAGCTCACCACTGGACAGCACAGATACGCAGTATTTT.

This clone was detected a few times. Other DNA sequences of this sample code for an identical CDR3. J is TRBJ2-5 and V is TRBV4-3; D not certain. This CDR3 has 15 amino acids. V lost 0 bases and J lost 1, with 9 bases in between. Per germline, CDR1 LGHNA and CDR2 YSLEER. CDR3 region: CASSQEARFQETQYF. As DNA, the CDR3 is TGCGCCAGCAGCCAAGAGGCCAGATTCCAAGAGACCCAGTACTTC.

Comment on this clone: A junction end diverges from the germline sequence, so it may reflect a read error. This CDR3 reads CASSLDHF. The CDR3 region has the DNA TGTGCCAGCAGCTTAGACCACTTC. J is TRBJ1-2 and V is TRBV7-2; D is ambiguous. CDR1 and CDR2 (germline): SGHTA, FQGNSA. The CDR3 runs 8 residues.

This chain joins TRBV5-1 and TRBJ2-7; D is uncertain. The CDR3 covers 14 residues. Germline CDR1 reads SGHRS; CDR2 reads YFSETQ. The ends were cut back, 0 bases at V and 7 bases at J, with 14 bases in the middle. The CDR3 nucleotides read TGCGCCAGCAGCTTGGATGGAGTCTCAGGAGAGCAGTACTTC. Translating it yields CASSLDGVSGEQYF.